The text below deals with one TCR beta chain. At baseline, cycle 4 day 1, and cycle 7 day 1, blood was sampled. The data originate from a study of OX40 agonist ivuxolimab in advanced cancers. Study in general: Every 2 weeks, patients got intravenous ivuxolimab at one of six dose levels (0.01-10 mg/kg). Around 40% of patients had received prior checkpoint inhibitor therapy.

Generated by immunoSEQ multiplex PCR, the TCRdb table keeps only in-frame clones and is missing some. Among some 40,000 clones listed, roughly 90% were seen once. With 0 bases removed from V and 1 base from J, the gap between germline ends came to 13 bases. The CDR3 is 16 amino acids. Germline V gene data show CDR1 as SGDLS and CDR2 as YYNGEE. The chain links TRBV9 to TRBJ2-5, with a possible D match to TRBD2 (5 bases). This sample comprised CD4+ or CD8+ T cells sorted from blood, obtained in a trial of the OX40 agonist ivuxolimab. This receptor was obtained from an adult with an advanced solid tumor such as melanoma, head and neck, liver or kidney cancer. The CDR3 loop is CASSVEIGSSQETQYF. The CDR3 DNA follows: TGTGCCAGCAGCGTAGAAATTGGGAGCTCCCAAGAGACCCAGTACTTC.